The sequence of this T cell receptor beta chain was determined in a study of T cell responses to AZD1222 COVID-19 vaccine. Across the whole study: Analyses pooled second doses at about 4 or about 12 weeks.

V lost 2 bases, J lost 6 bases, and 10 bases lay in between. Germline V lookup: CDR1 MNHEY, CDR2 SMNVEV (reference sequence). CDR3 length: 13 residues. Data came from immunoSEQ multiplex PCR; TCRdb stores just in-frame clones and leaves some out. The repertoire holds around 99,000 clones, with about 90% as singletons. General study results and limits: Baseline seropositivity occurred in only a handful of AZD1222 recipients. Nearly half of unique spike-specific TCRs reportedly avoided B.1.351 and B.1.1.7 mutated regions. Repertoires in all cases were sampled only once the peak T cell response had passed.

This clone has a single count. Antigen specificity is unknown. The sequence derives from an adult in good health. This chain links TRBV27 with TRBJ1-2; the D gene is possibly TRBD1 (5 bases). The sample consisted of peripheral blood, taken on day 0 of AZD1222 vaccination. The CDR3 DNA sequence: TGTGCCAGCAGTTTACGAGGGACGGATGGCTACACCTTC. This codes for CASSLRGTDGYTF.